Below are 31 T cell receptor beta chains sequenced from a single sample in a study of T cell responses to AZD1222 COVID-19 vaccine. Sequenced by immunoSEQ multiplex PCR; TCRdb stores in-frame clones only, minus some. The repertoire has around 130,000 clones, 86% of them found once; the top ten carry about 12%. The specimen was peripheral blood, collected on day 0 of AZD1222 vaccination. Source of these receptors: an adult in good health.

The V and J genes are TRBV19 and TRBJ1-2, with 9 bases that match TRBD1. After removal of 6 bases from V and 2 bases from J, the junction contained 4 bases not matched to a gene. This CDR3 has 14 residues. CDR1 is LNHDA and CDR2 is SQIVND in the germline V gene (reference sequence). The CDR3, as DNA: TGTGCCAGTAGCGTCGGGACAGGGAACTATGGCTACACCTTC. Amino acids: CASSVGTGNYGYTF. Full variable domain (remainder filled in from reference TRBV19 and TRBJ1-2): DGGITQSPKYLFRKEGQNVTLSCEQNLNHDAMYWYRQDPGQGLRLIYYSQIVNDFQKGDIAEGYSVSREKKESFPLTVTSAQKNPTAFYLCASSVGTGNYGYTFGSGTRLTVV.

Here the CDR3 DNA reads TGTGCCAGCAGTGCCTATACTAGCGGGGGGGCTGACGGGGAGCTGTTTTTT. Translated, it gives CASSAYTSGGADGELFF. The chain employs TRBV27 and TRBJ2-2; 13 bases fit TRBD2. The V and J ends lost 5 bases and 7 bases, in that order; junction bases with no gene match: 10. From germline, CDR1 is MNHEY and CDR2 SMNVEV (reference sequence). This CDR3 is built from 17 residues.

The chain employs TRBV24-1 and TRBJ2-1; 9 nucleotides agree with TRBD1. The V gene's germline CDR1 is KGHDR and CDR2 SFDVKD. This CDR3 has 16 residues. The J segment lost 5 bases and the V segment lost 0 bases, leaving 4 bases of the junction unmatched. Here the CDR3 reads CATSDLLGQGNNEQFF. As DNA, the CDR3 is TGTGCCACCAGTGATTTGCTGGGACAGGGTAACAATGAGCAGTTCTTC.

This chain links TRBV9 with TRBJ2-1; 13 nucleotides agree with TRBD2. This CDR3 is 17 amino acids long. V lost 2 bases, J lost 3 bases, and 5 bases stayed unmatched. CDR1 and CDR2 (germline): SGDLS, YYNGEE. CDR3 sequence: CASSVQTSGGVYNEQFF. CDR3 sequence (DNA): TGTGCCAGCAGCGTTCAAACTAGCGGGGGGGTCTACAATGAGCAGTTCTTC.

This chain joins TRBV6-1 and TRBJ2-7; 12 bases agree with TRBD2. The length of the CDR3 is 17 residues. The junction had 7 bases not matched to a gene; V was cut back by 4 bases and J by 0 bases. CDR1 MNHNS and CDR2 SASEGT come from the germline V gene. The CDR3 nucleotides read TGTGCCAGCAGTGTGTGGACTAGCGGGGTCTCCTCCTACGAGCAGTACTTC. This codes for CASSVWTSGVSSYEQYF.

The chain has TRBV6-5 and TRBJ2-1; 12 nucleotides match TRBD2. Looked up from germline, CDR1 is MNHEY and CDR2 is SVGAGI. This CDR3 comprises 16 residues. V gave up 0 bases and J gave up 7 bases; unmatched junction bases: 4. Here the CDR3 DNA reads TGTGCCAGCAGTTACTCGTCTAGCGGGAGGGCTAATGAGCAGTTCTTC. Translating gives CASSYSSSGRANEQFF.

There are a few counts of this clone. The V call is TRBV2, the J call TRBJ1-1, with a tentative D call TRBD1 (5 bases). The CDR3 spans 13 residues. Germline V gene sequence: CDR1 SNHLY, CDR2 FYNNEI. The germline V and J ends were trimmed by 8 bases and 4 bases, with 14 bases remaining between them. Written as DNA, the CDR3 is TGTGCCAGCCGGGGGGACGGGGGCACTGAAGCTTTCTTT. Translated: CASRGDGGTEAFF.

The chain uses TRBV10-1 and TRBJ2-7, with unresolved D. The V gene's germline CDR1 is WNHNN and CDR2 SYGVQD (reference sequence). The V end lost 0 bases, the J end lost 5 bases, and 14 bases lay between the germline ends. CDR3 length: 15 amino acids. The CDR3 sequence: CASSESVARGDEQYF. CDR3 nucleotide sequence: TGCGCCAGCAGTGAGTCAGTAGCTCGTGGGGACGAGCAGTACTTC.

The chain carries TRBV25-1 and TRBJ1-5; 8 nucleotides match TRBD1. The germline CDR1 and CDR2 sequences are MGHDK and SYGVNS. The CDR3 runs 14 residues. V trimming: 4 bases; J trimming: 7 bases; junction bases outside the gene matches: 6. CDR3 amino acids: CASSGTGLTQPQHF. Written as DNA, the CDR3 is TGTGCCAGCAGTGGGACAGGGCTAACGCAGCCCCAGCATTTT.

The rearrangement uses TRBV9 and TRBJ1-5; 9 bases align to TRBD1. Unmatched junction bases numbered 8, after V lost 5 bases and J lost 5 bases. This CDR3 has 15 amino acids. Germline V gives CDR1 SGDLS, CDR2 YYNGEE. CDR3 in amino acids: CASRRPRDRDQPQHF. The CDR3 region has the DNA TGTGCCAGCAGACGGCCCCGGGACAGGGATCAGCCCCAGCATTTT. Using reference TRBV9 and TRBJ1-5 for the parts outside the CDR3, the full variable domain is DSGVTQTPKHLITATGQRVTLRCSPRSGDLSVYWYQQSLDQGLQFLIQYYNGEERAKGNILERFSAQQFPDLHSELNLSSLELGDSALYFCASRRPRDRDQPQHFGDGTRLSIL.

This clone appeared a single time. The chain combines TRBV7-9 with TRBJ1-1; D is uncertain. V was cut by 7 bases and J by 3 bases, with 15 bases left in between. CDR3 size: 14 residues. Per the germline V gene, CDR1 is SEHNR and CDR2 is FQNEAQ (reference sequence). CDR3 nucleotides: TGTGCCAGCATCAGATCCGGCTCGTACACTGAAGCTTTCTTT. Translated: CASIRSGSYTEAFF.

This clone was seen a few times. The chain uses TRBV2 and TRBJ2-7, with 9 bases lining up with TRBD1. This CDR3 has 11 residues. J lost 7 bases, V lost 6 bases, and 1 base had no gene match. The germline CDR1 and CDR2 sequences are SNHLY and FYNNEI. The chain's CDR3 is CASRGTGEQYF. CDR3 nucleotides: TGTGCCAGCAGGGGGACAGGGGAGCAGTACTTC. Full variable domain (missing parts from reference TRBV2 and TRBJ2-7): EPEVTQTPSHQVTQMGQEVILRCVPISNHLYFYWYRQILGQKVEFLVSFYNNEISEKSEIFDDQFSVERPDGSNFTLKIRSTKLEDSAMYFCASRGTGEQYFGPGTRLTVT.

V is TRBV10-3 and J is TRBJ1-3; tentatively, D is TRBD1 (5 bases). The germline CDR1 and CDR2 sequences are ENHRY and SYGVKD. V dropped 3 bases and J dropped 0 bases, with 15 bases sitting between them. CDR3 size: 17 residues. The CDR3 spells CAISDGLGPISGNTIYF. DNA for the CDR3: TGTGCCATCAGTGATGGGTTGGGACCGATCTCTGGAAACACCATATATTTT.

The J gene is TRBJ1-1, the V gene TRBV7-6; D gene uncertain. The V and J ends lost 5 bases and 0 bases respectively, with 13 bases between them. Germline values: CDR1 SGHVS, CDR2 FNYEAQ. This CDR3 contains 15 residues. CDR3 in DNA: TGTGCCAGCAGCCCGGGGATAGGAATGAACACTGAAGCTTTCTTT. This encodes CASSPGIGMNTEAFF.

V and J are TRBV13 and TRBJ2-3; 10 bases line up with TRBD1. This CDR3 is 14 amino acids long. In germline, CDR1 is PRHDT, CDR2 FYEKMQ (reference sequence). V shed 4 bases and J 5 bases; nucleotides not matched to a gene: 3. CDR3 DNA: TGTGCCAGCAGCTCGGGACAGGGGATAGATACGCAGTATTTT. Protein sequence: CASSSGQGIDTQYF.

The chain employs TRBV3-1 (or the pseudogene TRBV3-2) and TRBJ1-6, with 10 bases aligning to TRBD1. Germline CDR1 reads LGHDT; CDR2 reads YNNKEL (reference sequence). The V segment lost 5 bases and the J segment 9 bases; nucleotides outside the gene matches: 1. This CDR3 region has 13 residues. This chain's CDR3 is CASSDRGPSPLHF. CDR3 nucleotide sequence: TGTGCCAGCAGCGACAGGGGGCCTTCACCCCTCCACTTT.

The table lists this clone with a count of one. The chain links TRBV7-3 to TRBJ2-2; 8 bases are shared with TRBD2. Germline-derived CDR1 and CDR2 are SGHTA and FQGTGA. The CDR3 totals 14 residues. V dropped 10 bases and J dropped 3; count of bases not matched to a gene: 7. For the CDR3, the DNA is TGTGCCACCTCTAGCGGGCCTTACACCGGGGAGCTGTTTTTT. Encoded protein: CATSSGPYTGELFF.

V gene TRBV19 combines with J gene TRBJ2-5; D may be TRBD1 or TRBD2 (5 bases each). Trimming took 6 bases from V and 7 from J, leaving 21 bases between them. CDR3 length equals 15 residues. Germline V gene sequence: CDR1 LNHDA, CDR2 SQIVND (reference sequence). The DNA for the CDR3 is TGTGCCAGTAGCCGTGAGGGACGCCGGGAAGGGACCCAGTACTTC. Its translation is CASSREGRREGTQYF. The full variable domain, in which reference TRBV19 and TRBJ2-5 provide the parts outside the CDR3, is DGGITQSPKYLFRKEGQNVTLSCEQNLNHDAMYWYRQDPGQGLRLIYYSQIVNDFQKGDIAEGYSVSREKKESFPLTVTSAQKNPTAFYLCASSREGRREGTQYFGPGTRLLVL.

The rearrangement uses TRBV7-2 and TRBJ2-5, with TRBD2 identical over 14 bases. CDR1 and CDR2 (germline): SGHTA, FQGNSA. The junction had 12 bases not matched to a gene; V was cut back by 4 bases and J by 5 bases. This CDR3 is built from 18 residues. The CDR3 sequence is CASSSTPGLAGVLETQYF. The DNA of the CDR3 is TGTGCCAGCAGCTCCACACCGGGACTAGCGGGAGTCTTGGAGACCCAGTACTTC.

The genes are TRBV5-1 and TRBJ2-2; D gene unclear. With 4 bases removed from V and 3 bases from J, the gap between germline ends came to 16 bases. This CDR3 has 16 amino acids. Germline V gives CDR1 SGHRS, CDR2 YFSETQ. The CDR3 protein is CASSPNGRVYTGELFF. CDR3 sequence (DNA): TGCGCCAGCAGCCCGAACGGCAGAGTGTACACCGGGGAGCTGTTTTTT.

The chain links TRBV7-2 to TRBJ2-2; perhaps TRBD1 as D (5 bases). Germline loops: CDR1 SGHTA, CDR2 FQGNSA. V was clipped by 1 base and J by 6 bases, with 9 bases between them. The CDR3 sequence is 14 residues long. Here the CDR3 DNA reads TGTGCCAGCAGCTTAGTCAGGGTGGCCGGGGAGCTGTTTTTT. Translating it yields CASSLVRVAGELFF.

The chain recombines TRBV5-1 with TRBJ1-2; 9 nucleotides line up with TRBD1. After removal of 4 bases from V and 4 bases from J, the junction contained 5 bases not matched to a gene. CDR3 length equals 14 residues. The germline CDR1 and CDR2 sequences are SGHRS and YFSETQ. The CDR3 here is CASSAGTGPYGYTF. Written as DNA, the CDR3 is TGCGCCAGCAGCGCCGGGACAGGGCCCTATGGCTACACCTTC.

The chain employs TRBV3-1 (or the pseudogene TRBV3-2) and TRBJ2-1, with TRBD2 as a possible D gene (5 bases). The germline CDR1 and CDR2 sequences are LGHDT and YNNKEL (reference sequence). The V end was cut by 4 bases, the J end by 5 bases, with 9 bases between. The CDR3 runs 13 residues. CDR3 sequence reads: CASSLLGDNEQFF. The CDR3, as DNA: TGTGCCAGCAGCCTCCTCGGGGACAATGAGCAGTTCTTC.

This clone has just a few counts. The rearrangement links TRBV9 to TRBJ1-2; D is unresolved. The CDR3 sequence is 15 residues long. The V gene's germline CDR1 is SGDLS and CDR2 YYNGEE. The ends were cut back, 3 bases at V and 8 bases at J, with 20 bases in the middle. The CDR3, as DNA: TGTGCCAGCAGCGCGCCGTTGACCCAGACCTCGGGCTACACCTTC. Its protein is CASSAPLTQTSGYTF.

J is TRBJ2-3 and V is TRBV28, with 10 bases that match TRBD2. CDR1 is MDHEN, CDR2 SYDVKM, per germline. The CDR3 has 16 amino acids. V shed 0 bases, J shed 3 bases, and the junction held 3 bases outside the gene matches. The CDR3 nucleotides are TGTGCCAGCAGTTTATGGCTAGCGGGAGAAACAGATACGCAGTATTTT. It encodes CASSLWLAGETDTQYF.

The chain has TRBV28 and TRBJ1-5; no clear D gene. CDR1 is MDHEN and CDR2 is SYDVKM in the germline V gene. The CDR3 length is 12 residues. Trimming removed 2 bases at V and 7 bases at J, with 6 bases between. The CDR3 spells CASSLRTQPQHF. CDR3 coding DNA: TGTGCCAGCAGTTTACGTACACAGCCCCAGCATTTT.

CDR3 region: CASSSRDRAAEQYF. The CDR3 nucleotides read TGTGCCAGCTCATCCCGGGACAGGGCGGCCGAGCAGTACTTC. V usage is TRBV18 and J usage is TRBJ2-7; 9 bases are a match to TRBD1. The J segment lost 6 bases and the V segment lost 5 bases, leaving 8 bases of the junction unmatched. This CDR3 has 14 residues. Germline loops: CDR1 KGHSH, CDR2 LQKENI.

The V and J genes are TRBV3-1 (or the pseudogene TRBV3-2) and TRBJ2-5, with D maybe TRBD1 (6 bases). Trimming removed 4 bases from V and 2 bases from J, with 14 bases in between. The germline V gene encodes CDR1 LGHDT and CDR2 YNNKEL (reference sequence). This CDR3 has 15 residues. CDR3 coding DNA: TGTGCCAGCAGCCGAAGCAATGACAGGCAAGAGACCCAGTACTTC. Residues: CASSRSNDRQETQYF.

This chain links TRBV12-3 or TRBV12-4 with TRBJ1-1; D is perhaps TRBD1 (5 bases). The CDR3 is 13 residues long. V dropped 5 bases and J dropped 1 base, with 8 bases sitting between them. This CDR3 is CASSRQRNTEAFF. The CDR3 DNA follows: TGTGCCAGCAGTAGACAGCGGAACACTGAAGCTTTCTTT.

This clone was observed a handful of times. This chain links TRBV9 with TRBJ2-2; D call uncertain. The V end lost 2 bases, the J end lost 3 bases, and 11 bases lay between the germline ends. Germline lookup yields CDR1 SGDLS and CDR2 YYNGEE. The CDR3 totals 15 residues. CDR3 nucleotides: TGTGCCAGCAGCGTCTTCGCGGATCACACCGGGGAGCTGTTTTTT. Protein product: CASSVFADHTGELFF.

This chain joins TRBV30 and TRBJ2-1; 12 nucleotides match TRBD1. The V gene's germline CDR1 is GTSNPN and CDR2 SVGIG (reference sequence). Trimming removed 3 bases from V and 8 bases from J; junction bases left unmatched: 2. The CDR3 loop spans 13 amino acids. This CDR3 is CAWRGQGAYEQFF. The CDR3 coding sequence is TGTGCCTGGAGGGGACAGGGGGCCTATGAGCAGTTCTTC.